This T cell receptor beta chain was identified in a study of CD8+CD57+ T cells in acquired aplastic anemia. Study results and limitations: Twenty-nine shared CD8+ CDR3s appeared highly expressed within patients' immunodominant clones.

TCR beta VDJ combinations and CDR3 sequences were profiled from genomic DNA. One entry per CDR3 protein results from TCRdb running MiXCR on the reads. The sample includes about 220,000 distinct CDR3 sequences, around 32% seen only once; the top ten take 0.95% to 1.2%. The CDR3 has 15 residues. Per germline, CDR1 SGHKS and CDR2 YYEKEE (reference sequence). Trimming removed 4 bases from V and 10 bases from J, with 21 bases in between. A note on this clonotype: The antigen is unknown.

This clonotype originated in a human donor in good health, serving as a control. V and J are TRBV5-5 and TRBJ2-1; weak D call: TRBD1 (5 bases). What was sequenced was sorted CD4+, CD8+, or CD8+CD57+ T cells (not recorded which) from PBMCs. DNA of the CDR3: TGTGCCAGCAGCCCCCGACCCCCACCAGGGCCCGAGCAGTTCTTC. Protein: CASSPRPPPGPEQFF.